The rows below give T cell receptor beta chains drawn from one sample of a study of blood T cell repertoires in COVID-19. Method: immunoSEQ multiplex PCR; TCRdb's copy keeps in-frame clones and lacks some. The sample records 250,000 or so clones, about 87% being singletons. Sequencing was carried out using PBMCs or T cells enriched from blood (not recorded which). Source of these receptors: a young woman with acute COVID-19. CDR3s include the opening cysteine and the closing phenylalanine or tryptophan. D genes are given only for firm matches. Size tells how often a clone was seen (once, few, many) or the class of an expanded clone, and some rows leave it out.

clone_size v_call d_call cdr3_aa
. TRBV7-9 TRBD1 CASNTGTGVQLATDTQYF
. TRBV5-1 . CASSSHPGNTEAFF
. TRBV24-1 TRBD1 CATKGTAGQPQHF
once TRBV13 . CASSLARGPHYEQYF
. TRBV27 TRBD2 CASGPGLAGGPHGELFF
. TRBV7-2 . CATGRGPYEQYF
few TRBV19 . CASSIRQGKEKLFF
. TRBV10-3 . CAIRRPPPYNEQFF
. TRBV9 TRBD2 CASSGSSGSSTDTQYF
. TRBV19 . CASSSQGADTQYF
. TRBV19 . CASRTSNQPQHF
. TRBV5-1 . CASSLDGGSTDTQYF
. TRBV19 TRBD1 CASSPQGTGIREKLFF
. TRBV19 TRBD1 CASSIGQGAYEQYF
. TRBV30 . CAWSGSLKGEQYF
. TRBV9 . CASSASTGLLGGYTF
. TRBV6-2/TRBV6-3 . CASSYSIREWSNEKLFF
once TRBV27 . CASSGTAENRIYGYTF
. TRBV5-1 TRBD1 CASSPETGGPYGYTF
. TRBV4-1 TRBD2 CASSQLAGPYEQYF
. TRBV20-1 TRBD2 CSASDLAGVLDTQYF
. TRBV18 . CASSESNEQFF
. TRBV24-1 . CATSDSHTATNEKLFF
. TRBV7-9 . CASSSGTPNNEQFF
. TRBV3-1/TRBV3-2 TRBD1 CASSQFRTGFAEAFF
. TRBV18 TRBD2 CASSLAGDNEQFF
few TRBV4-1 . CASSQEVPGFTQPQHF
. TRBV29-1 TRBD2 CSAWMGSSGRAPDTQYF
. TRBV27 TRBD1 CASSRGTGENSPLHF
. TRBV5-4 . CASSGGFGLNTEAFF
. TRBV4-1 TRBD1 CASSQDRGQETQYF
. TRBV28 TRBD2 CASGGAGASSYNEQFF
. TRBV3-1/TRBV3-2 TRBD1 CASSEIGQGAANEKLFF
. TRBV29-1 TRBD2 CSVERSSGIKTDTQYF
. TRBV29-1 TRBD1 CSVEDAQGVSYEQYF
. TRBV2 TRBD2 CASIPNSGRNTQYF
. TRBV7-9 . CASSPYTGISYNEQFF
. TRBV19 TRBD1 CASSPPDRGGPDTQYF
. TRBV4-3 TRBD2 CASSSGLAGGDTQYF
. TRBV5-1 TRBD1 CASRSGGMGTDTQYF
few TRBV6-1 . CASSEVVSGYEQYF
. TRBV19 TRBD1 CASSTETGEETQYF
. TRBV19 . CASSPTRNTEAFF
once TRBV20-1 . CSVPDTYEQYF
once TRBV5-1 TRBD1 CASSPGQIYGYTF
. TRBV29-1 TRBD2 CSVKQSTSGNSGELFF
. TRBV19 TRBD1 CASSIGQGADGELFF
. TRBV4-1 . CASSQVRDGAYEQYF
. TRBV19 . CASSMVLYNEQFF
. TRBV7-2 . CASSLIRAGEKLFF
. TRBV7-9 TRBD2 CASSNLGLAGHTQYF
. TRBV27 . CASKQGQSTYGYTF
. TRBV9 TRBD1 CASSGSSRGTGSTDTQYF
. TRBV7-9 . CASSDGQTPNEKLFF
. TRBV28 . CASSLPGQSNEKLFF
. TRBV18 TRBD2 CASSPPRLAGTDTQYF
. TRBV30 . CASRGSGGYTF
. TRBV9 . CASSPTTYNEQFF
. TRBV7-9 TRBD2 CASSLAGGLKTQYF
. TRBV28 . CASSTPGLERHNEQFF